This TCR beta chain emerged from a study of blood T cells in healthy people across ages. Overall study results and limits: Possibly confounding the expanded clonotype changes was the fact that donor CMV status was unknown. Unsorted PBMC material precluded a definitive naive versus antigen-experienced comparison. Older age coincided with a roughly linear decline in TCR beta diversity per million T cells. Naive T cell percentage and TCR beta diversity correlated strongly.

The V gene's germline CDR1 is SGHVS and CDR2 FQNEAQ. The CDR3 extends over 15 amino acids. V lost 6 bases to trimming and J lost 0 bases, with 13 bases between them. Then a second PCR, running roughly 7 to 11 cycles, was carried out with a sample-barcoded 5' primer and a J-beta primer mix. Each CDR3 protein is one row after TCRdb ran MiXCR on the 5' RACE reads. The table has approximately 290,000 distinct CDR3 sequences, 25% to 30% seen once. With regard to this clonotype: Antigen specificity is unknown.

The sequencing input was blood. The gene calls are TRBV7-8 and TRBJ2-3; a possible D gene is TRBD1 (5 bases). The sequence was collected from a woman aged 70 to 79 in good health. CDR3 DNA: TGTGCCAGCAGTAAAAGGGCAGGGAGCACAGATACGCAGTATTTT. It translates to CASSKRAGSTDTQYF.